Each of the 29 T cell receptor beta chains below was sequenced from the same sample in a study of T-cell reconstitution after alpha-beta-depleted transplantation in children. TCRbeta library preparation incorporated unique molecular identifiers. MiXCR was run by TCRdb on the PCR reads, yielding one entry per CDR3 protein. The table shows around 370,000 distinct CDR3 sequences, with approximately 10% occurring only once. The sample here was PBMCs from the stem cell graft donor, taken from the stem cell graft. Every receptor here comes from a human donor who donated a stem cell graft to a child with acute lymphoblastic leukemia.

Worth noting for this clonotype: A read error is possible here, since a much larger clone lies one base away. This rearrangement joins TRBV25-1 to TRBJ2-7; tentatively, D is TRBD2 (6 bases). Germline-derived CDR1 and CDR2 are MGHDK and SYGVNS. This CDR3 is built from 13 residues. Trimming took off 8 bases at V and 3 bases at J, with 14 bases between the two ends. The CDR3 DNA is TGTGCCAGCGGACTACCGGGCCTCTACGAGCAGTACTTC. This sequence encodes CASGLPGLYEQYF.

This clonotype has a handful of counts. The rearrangement joins TRBV11-2 to TRBJ2-1; D uncertain. V lost 7 bases and J 8 bases, leaving 15 bases between the germline ends. CDR1 SGHAT and CDR2 FQNNGV come from the germline V gene. CDR3 length: 13 amino acids. CDR3 nucleotides: TGTGCCAGCACCTCCGCGCTGCCCGATGAGCAGTTCTTC. Residues: CASTSALPDEQFF.

The CDR3 DNA sequence: TGTGCCATCAGCGGGACAGAAAGCACAGATACGCAGTATTTT. Its protein product is CAISGTESTDTQYF. The chain combines TRBV10-3 with TRBJ2-3, with 7 bases that match TRBD1. Unmatched junction bases numbered 3, after V lost 6 bases and J lost 0 bases. This CDR3 spans 14 amino acids. CDR1 is ENHRY, CDR2 SYGVKD, per germline.

The chain couples TRBV20-1 to TRBJ2-7; D is uncertain. Germline loops: CDR1 DFQATT, CDR2 SNEGSKA (reference sequence). This CDR3 is built from 15 residues. The ends were cut back, 4 bases at V and 3 bases at J, with 19 bases in the middle. CDR3 loop: CSANIPSAGSYEQYF. Here the CDR3 DNA reads TGCAGTGCTAACATCCCAAGCGCAGGCAGCTACGAGCAGTACTTC.

The chain couples TRBV11-2 to TRBJ2-1, with 9 positions matching TRBD1. The V gene end was trimmed by 2 bases and the J gene end by 8 bases; junction bases not matched to a gene: 7. Per germline, CDR1 SGHAT and CDR2 FQNNGV. The CDR3 covers 15 residues. CDR3 coding DNA: TGTGCCAGCAGCTTATCGGGACAGGGTGCCGATGAGCAGTTCTTC. It specifies CASSLSGQGADEQFF.

The chain couples TRBV20-1 to TRBJ2-7; TRBD1 is a possible D gene (6 bases). The CDR3 is 15 amino acids. V shed 0 bases and J shed 3 bases, with 15 bases lying between them. The germline V gene has CDR1 DFQATT and CDR2 SNEGSKA (reference sequence). The CDR3 DNA reads as TGCAGTGCTAGAGATTACGGGTCAGGGGACTACGAGCAGTACTTC. This gives the protein CSARDYGSGDYEQYF.

Concerning this clonotype itself: A junction end diverges from the germline sequence, so it may reflect a read error. This chain connects TRBV12-3 or TRBV12-4 to TRBJ1-4; perhaps TRBD1 as D (6 bases). This CDR3 comprises 16 residues. The CDR3 protein is CPSSSRQATTNEKLFF. The CDR3 coding sequence is TGTCCCAGCAGTTCCAGACAGGCTACAACTAATGAAAAACTGTTTTTT.

This rearrangement joins TRBV29-1 to TRBJ2-2; D is unresolved. The CDR3 has 13 amino acids. CDR1 and CDR2 from the germline V gene are SQVTM and ANQGSEA. With 4 bases removed from V and 3 bases from J, the gap between germline ends came to 9 bases. The CDR3 sequence: CSVAPEDTGELFF. Written as DNA, the CDR3 is TGCAGCGTTGCACCCGAGGACACCGGGGAGCTGTTTTTT.

This clonotype was detected a few times. This chain joins TRBV2 and TRBJ1-5; 7 nucleotides match TRBD1. Looked up from germline, CDR1 is SNHLY and CDR2 is FYNNEI. The CDR3 is 14 amino acids. The junction had 5 bases not matched to a gene; V was cut back by 6 bases and J by 3 bases. As DNA, the CDR3 is TGTGCCAGCAGAGCTGACAGGGTCAATCAGCCCCAGCATTTT. This gives the protein CASRADRVNQPQHF.

The chain combines TRBV6-2 or TRBV6-3 with TRBJ2-3; no firm D call. V lost 1 base to trimming and J lost 2 bases, with 13 bases between them. The CDR3 covers 16 residues. Per germline, CDR1 MNHEY and CDR2 SVGEGT. The CDR3 DNA is TGTGCCAGCAGTTACTACCAGCGACAACTCACAGATACGCAGTATTTT. Translating gives CASSYYQRQLTDTQYF.

About this clonotype itself: At one of its ends the junction is not consistent with the germline gene, which may arise from a read error. This chain joins TRBV20-1 and TRBJ2-7; 11 bases line up with TRBD2. Germline-derived CDR1 and CDR2 are DFQATT and SNEGSKA (reference sequence). The CDR3 contains 16 residues. The CDR3 DNA is TGCTGTGCTAGTGGTCTAGCGGGAGGCACCGCCTACGAGCAGTACTTC. Translation gives CCASGLAGGTAYEQYF.

This clonotype showed up just a few times. The genes are TRBV5-1 and TRBJ2-3; 13 bases match TRBD2. The CDR3 covers 16 residues. J was trimmed by 2 bases and V by 4 bases; bases with no gene match: 4. Per germline, CDR1 SGHRS and CDR2 YFSETQ. The CDR3 sequence is CASSKGLAGNTDTQYF. DNA for the CDR3: TGCGCCAGCAGCAAGGGACTAGCGGGAAACACAGATACGCAGTATTTT.

This clonotype has ten or more counts. J is TRBJ1-1 and V is TRBV27; D perhaps matches TRBD1 (5 bases). Germline CDR1 is MNHEY and CDR2 is SMNVEV (reference sequence). The CDR3 extends over 15 amino acids. Deletions cut 1 base from V and 4 bases from J, with 13 bases between. The CDR3 loop is CASSLLMGDGTEAFF. The CDR3 DNA reads TGTGCCAGCAGTTTATTGATGGGGGACGGCACTGAAGCTTTCTTT.

The chain links TRBV4-2 to TRBJ2-2, with 12 bases that match TRBD1. Losses at the gene ends were 5 bases for V and 7 bases for J; bases not matched to a gene: 8. In germline, CDR1 is LGHNA, CDR2 YNFKEQ. This CDR3 is 16 amino acids long. CDR3 sequence reads: CASSGPGQGAIGELFF. The DNA for the CDR3 is TGTGCCAGCAGCGGCCCGGGACAGGGGGCGATCGGGGAGCTGTTTTTT.

There are many counts of this clonotype. This chain joins TRBV12-3 or TRBV12-4 and TRBJ1-5; unclear D gene. The CDR3 is 13 residues long. V lost 2 bases to trimming and J lost 10 bases, with 12 bases between them. CDR3: CASSLRASSPQHF. The DNA for the CDR3 is TGTGCCAGCAGTTTAAGGGCCAGTAGTCCCCAGCATTTT.

The chain has TRBV12-5 and TRBJ2-7, with 14 bases aligning to TRBD2. The CDR3 sequence is 19 residues long. Germline values: CDR1 LGHNT, CDR2 FRNRAP. With V trimmed by 0 bases and J by 2 bases, 9 bases remained unmatched. CDR3 region: CASGLVPGTSGRRAYEQYF. In nucleotides, the CDR3 is TGTGCTAGTGGTTTGGTGCCCGGGACTAGCGGGAGACGCGCCTACGAGCAGTACTTC.

This clonotype was observed a handful of times. V usage is TRBV5-1 and J usage is TRBJ2-1, with D uncertain. V lost 5 bases and J lost 8, with 11 bases in between. The CDR3 contains 12 residues. Germline CDR1 SGHRS, CDR2 YFSETQ. The CDR3 sequence is CASSYDEDEQFF. CDR3 DNA sequence: TGCGCCAGCAGTTACGACGAAGATGAGCAGTTCTTC. The full variable domain, with the rest looked up from reference TRBV5-1 and TRBJ2-1, is KAGVTQTPRYLIKTRGQQVTLSCSPISGHRSVSWYQQTPGQGLQFLFEYFSETQRNKGNFPGRFSGRQFSNSRSEMNVSTLELGDSALYLCASSYDEDEQFFGPGTRLTVL.

This clonotype was seen a few times. The chain recombines TRBV7-3 with TRBJ2-5; maybe TRBD2 (6 bases). Per germline, CDR1 SGHTA and CDR2 FQGTGA. The CDR3 runs 14 residues. V was trimmed by 10 bases and J by 5 bases, leaving 20 bases between them. The CDR3: CAISPGDGGETQYF. The CDR3 nucleotides read TGTGCCATCTCCCCAGGCGATGGGGGGGAGACCCAGTACTTC.

This clonotype was recorded a few times. V is TRBV20-1 and J is TRBJ1-2; perhaps TRBD1 as D (5 bases). The CDR3 length is 14 residues. Trimming cost V 5 bases and J 3 bases, with 16 bases left between them. CDR1 is DFQATT and CDR2 is SNEGSKA in the germline V gene (reference sequence). The CDR3 DNA sequence: TGCAGTGCTGACGCAGGGAGTGGAGACTATGGCTACACCTTC. Its protein product is CSADAGSGDYGYTF.

This clonotype was detected a few times. The V call is TRBV15, the J call TRBJ2-2; D is possibly TRBD1 or TRBD2 (6 bases each). This CDR3 has 16 amino acids. V was pared by 1 base and J by 3 bases, with 12 bases between. The germline V gene encodes CDR1 LNHNV and CDR2 YYDKDF (reference sequence). The CDR3 loop is CATSRVPGAYTGELFF. CDR3 bases: TGTGCCACCAGCAGAGTGCCGGGGGCGTACACCGGGGAGCTGTTTTTT.

This clonotype showed up just a few times. V is TRBV24-1 and J is TRBJ2-5; D is possibly TRBD1 (5 bases). The germline gives CDR1 KGHDR, CDR2 SFDVKD. Trimming stripped 5 bases from V and 1 base from J, with 13 bases between. This CDR3 region has 15 residues. The CDR3 reads CATSAKQQVQETQYF. CDR3 in DNA: TGTGCCACCAGTGCAAAACAACAGGTCCAAGAGACCCAGTACTTC.

This clonotype was recorded a few times. The V call is TRBV20-1, the J call TRBJ2-7; 8 bases line up with TRBD2. CDR1 and CDR2 (germline): DFQATT, SNEGSKA (reference sequence). The CDR3 is made up of 13 amino acids. The V and J ends lost 1 base and 3 bases, in that order; junction bases with no gene match: 2. DNA of the CDR3: TGCAGTGCTAGAGGTACTAGCGGCTACGAGCAGTACTTC. It codes for CSARGTSGYEQYF.

V and J are TRBV5-1 and TRBJ2-7, with D tentatively TRBD1 or TRBD2 (5 bases each). V gave up 4 bases and J gave up 5 bases, with 25 bases separating them. CDR1 and CDR2 (germline): SGHRS, YFSETQ. The CDR3 length is 17 residues. The DNA for the CDR3 is TGCGCCAGCAGCAAAGGAGCCCCGGGACCAAGAGGCAACGAGCAGTACTTC. Amino acid sequence: CASSKGAPGPRGNEQYF.

This clonotype was counted between two and nine times. The chain employs TRBV5-1 and TRBJ2-3; tentative D call: TRBD2 (6 bases). CDR1 is SGHRS, CDR2 YFSETQ, per germline. This CDR3 has 14 residues. V gave up 7 bases and J gave up 6 bases, with 18 bases separating them. The DNA for the CDR3 is TGCGCCAGCGGCCCTGACGGAGGGCTCGATACGCAGTATTTT. Translated, it gives CASGPDGGLDTQYF.

The chain is built from TRBV4-3 and TRBJ2-1; D is perhaps TRBD2 (6 bases). This CDR3 region has 17 residues. Trimming took off 3 bases at V and 2 bases at J, with 17 bases between the two ends. Per germline, CDR1 LGHNA and CDR2 YSLEER. The CDR3 nucleotides are TGCGCCAGCAGCCATAGACCTGACGGGGGTCCCTACAATGAGCAGTTCTTC. This codes for CASSHRPDGGPYNEQFF.

This clonotype has a handful of counts. The V gene is TRBV20-1, the J gene TRBJ1-5; D gene unclear. This CDR3 comprises 15 residues. The germline V and J ends were trimmed by 0 bases and 4 bases, with 13 bases remaining between them. CDR1 and CDR2 from the germline V gene are DFQATT and SNEGSKA (reference sequence). The CDR3 nucleotides read TGCAGTGCTAGAGATTGGGGAAGAAAAAATCAGCCCCAGCATTTT. Protein sequence: CSARDWGRKNQPQHF.

The gene calls are TRBV3-1 and TRBJ2-7; D gene uncertain. With 4 bases removed from V and 2 bases from J, the gap between germline ends came to 15 bases. The CDR3 covers 15 residues. Germline assignment: CDR1 LGHDT and CDR2 YNNKEL (reference sequence). This CDR3 is CASSPGPAYPYEQYF. The CDR3 bases are TGTGCCAGCAGCCCCGGTCCAGCCTACCCCTACGAGCAGTACTTC.

This clonotype was seen once. The CDR3 end shows no conserved phenylalanine or tryptophan, and so a read error is likely. The rearrangement joins TRBV12-3 or TRBV12-4 to TRBJ2-7, with 9 nucleotides matching TRBD2. The ends lost 1 base at V and 8 bases at J; junction bases unmatched: 6. The CDR3 is 14 residues long. CDR3 sequence (DNA): TGTGCCAGCAGTTTAGTTCCGCGGGAGGGCCAGCAGTACTTA. Translated: CASSLVPREGQQYL.

This clonotype was counted between two and nine times. J is TRBJ2-7 and V is TRBV12-3 or TRBV12-4; 9 bases align to TRBD1. The CDR3 totals 15 residues. V trimming: 3 bases; J trimming: 3 bases; junction bases outside the gene matches: 6. CDR3 DNA sequence: TGTGCCAGCAGTTTTGAGGGACAGGGATTCTACGAGCAGTACTTC. Translation gives CASSFEGQGFYEQYF.